Following are 19 T cell receptor beta chains from one sample sequenced in a study of CD8+ T cells in alopecia areata. Investigators isolated RNA and reverse transcribed it into cDNA to act as the sequencing template. Sequencing used immunoSEQ multiplex PCR; TCRdb keeps in-frame clones, though not all of them. This sample carries under 350,000 clones, 58% of them seen once, and the ten largest clones take about 1.7%. The treatment was: oral pan-JAK inhibitor, 5-10 mg twice daily. Sequencing used CD4+ T cells sorted from blood, obtained at week 24, from a patient treated with tofacitinib. Every receptor here comes from a human donor with alopecia areata.

This chain uses TRBV6-5 with TRBJ1-5, with D hard to call. Germline V gene data show CDR1 as MNHEY and CDR2 as SVGAGI. The CDR3 has 13 residues. Trimming took 6 bases from V and 4 from J, leaving 10 bases between them. The CDR3 loop is CASRGLRNQPQHF. CDR3 DNA: TGTGCCAGCAGGGGGTTACGGAATCAGCCCCAGCATTTT.

The V call is TRBV9, the J call TRBJ1-1; TRBD1 is a possible D gene (5 bases). The CDR3 runs to 13 residues. V was clipped by 1 base and J by 5 bases, with 9 bases between them. Germline assignment: CDR1 SGDLS and CDR2 YYNGEE. CDR3 DNA sequence: TGTGCCAGCAGCGTAAGGGGTCATACTGAAGCTTTCTTT. Protein product: CASSVRGHTEAFF.

This rearrangement joins TRBV28 to TRBJ2-1; no clear D. CDR1 is MDHEN, CDR2 SYDVKM, per germline. CDR3 length: 15 residues. Trimming removed 1 base at V and 0 bases at J, with 7 bases between. The CDR3 is CASSLLGFSYNEQFF. CDR3 sequence (DNA): TGTGCCAGCAGTTTATTAGGTTTCTCCTACAATGAGCAGTTCTTC.

A few counts support this clone. The chain joins TRBV30 to TRBJ2-2; 7 bases agree with TRBD1. With V trimmed by 8 bases and J by 1 base, 7 bases remained unmatched. Germline-derived CDR1 and CDR2 are GTSNPN and SVGIG (reference sequence). The CDR3 covers 14 residues. The chain's CDR3 is CARVDRVNTGELFF. Here the CDR3 DNA reads TGTGCCCGGGTAGACAGGGTGAACACCGGGGAGCTGTTTTTT.

The chain is built from TRBV5-1 and TRBJ2-3; D possibly corresponds to TRBD1 (6 bases). This CDR3 is built from 14 residues. Germline CDR1 SGHRS, CDR2 YFSETQ. Trimming left V 6 bases short and J 4 bases short, with 15 bases between. The CDR3 here is CASIDPQGPDTQYF. The CDR3, as DNA: TGCGCCAGCATAGACCCGCAGGGGCCAGATACGCAGTATTTT.

The chain combines TRBV5-1 with TRBJ2-7; D is possibly TRBD1 or TRBD2 (6 bases each). The CDR3 has 15 amino acids. Between the trimmed V and J ends, which lost 1 base and 2 bases, there was a span of 13 bases. CDR1 and CDR2 from the germline V gene are SGHRS and YFSETQ. The DNA for the CDR3 is TGCGCCAGCAGCTTGTCGGGGGCGACCACCTACGAGCAGTACTTC. This codes for CASSLSGATTYEQYF.

This clone was found a few times. The rearrangement uses TRBV11-2 and TRBJ2-4, with TRBD1 matching over 8 bases. Germline V CDR1 and CDR2: SGHAT, FQNNGV. CDR3 size: 14 residues. V was pared by 4 bases and J by 7 bases, with 6 bases of the junction left unmatched. CDR3 in amino acids: CASSSTGAWNIQYF. For the CDR3, the DNA is TGTGCCAGCAGCTCGACAGGGGCCTGGAACATTCAGTACTTC.

V usage is TRBV30 and J usage is TRBJ1-4; 7 bases match TRBD1. Germline CDR1 and CDR2: GTSNPN and SVGIG (reference sequence). V trimming: 8 bases; J trimming: 5 bases; junction bases outside the gene matches: 11. This CDR3 region has 14 residues. CDR3: CAHYGDRRNEKLFF. CDR3 DNA sequence: TGTGCCCATTACGGGGACAGAAGGAATGAAAAACTGTTTTTT.

This clone was observed a few times. The chain couples TRBV7-8 to TRBJ1-1, with a possible D match to TRBD1 (6 bases). Looked up from germline, CDR1 is SGHVS and CDR2 is FQNEAQ. The CDR3 totals 17 residues. Trimming took 5 bases from V and 3 from J, leaving 22 bases between them. The DNA of the CDR3 is TGTGCCAGCAGCCCCAGGGGAGTGAACCTAGGGTACACTGAAGCTTTCTTT. Translating it yields CASSPRGVNLGYTEAFF.

This clone has only a few counts. This rearrangement joins TRBV30 to TRBJ2-7, with D perhaps TRBD2 (6 bases). The CDR3 is 13 amino acids. V lost 4 bases, J lost 3 bases, and 13 bases lay in between. From germline, CDR1 is GTSNPN and CDR2 SVGIG (reference sequence). The CDR3, as DNA: TGTGCCTGGACGCGGGGAACTTTCTACGAGCAGTACTTC. This encodes CAWTRGTFYEQYF.

CDR3 loop: CAWNSGYANSGVHGYTF. DNA of the CDR3: TGTGCCTGGAATTCAGGATATGCGAACTCAGGAGTCCATGGCTACACCTTC. The J gene is TRBJ1-2, the V gene TRBV30, with D unresolved. Germline CDR1 reads GTSNPN; CDR2 reads SVGIG (reference sequence). This CDR3 is 17 amino acids long. The ends were cut back, 4 bases at V and 6 bases at J, with 27 bases in the middle.

This chain uses TRBV29-1 with TRBJ2-2, with D perhaps matching TRBD1 (5 bases). The CDR3 length is 16 residues. Germline V CDR1 and CDR2: SQVTM, ANQGSEA. Trimming removed 6 bases at V and 0 bases at J, with 17 bases between. The chain's CDR3 is CSVKGQKGSNTGELFF. As DNA, the CDR3 is TGCAGCGTGAAGGGGCAGAAGGGGTCGAACACCGGGGAGCTGTTTTTT.

The rearrangement links TRBV30 to TRBJ1-2; a possible D gene is TRBD1 (5 bases). Germline loops: CDR1 GTSNPN, CDR2 SVGIG (reference sequence). This CDR3 is 13 amino acids long. The V end lost 8 bases, the J end lost 2 bases, and 15 bases lay between the germline ends. CDR3 DNA sequence: TGTGCCGCGCGTGGCAGGGCCAACTATGGCTACACCTTC. Protein product: CAARGRANYGYTF.

Turning to this clone: The sample contains more than one DNA sequence encoding this CDR3. The chain couples TRBV5-1 to TRBJ2-5; maybe TRBD2 (6 bases). The ends were cut back, 0 bases at V and 4 bases at J, with 10 bases in the middle. This CDR3 region has 14 residues. Germline assignment: CDR1 SGHRS and CDR2 YFSETQ. The CDR3 sequence is CASSLEGGVETQYF. The CDR3 nucleotides are TGCGCCAGCAGCTTGGAAGGCGGGGTAGAGACCCAGTACTTC.

The rearrangement uses TRBV15 and TRBJ1-1; TRBD1 might be the D (5 bases). The CDR3 has 18 amino acids. V shed 1 base and J shed 0 bases, with 18 bases lying between them. Per the germline V gene, CDR1 is LNHNV and CDR2 is YYDKDF (reference sequence). CDR3 sequence (DNA): TGTGCCACCAGCAGAGGCGCACAGGTGAGAGGGTTGAACACTGAAGCTTTCTTT. This gives the protein CATSRGAQVRGLNTEAFF.

This clone was observed at least ten times. This chain links TRBV14 with TRBJ1-2; 12 nucleotides line up with TRBD1. The CDR3 has 15 amino acids. J lost 6 bases, V lost 3 bases, and 5 bases had no gene match. CDR1 SGHDN and CDR2 FVKESK come from the germline V gene. The CDR3 DNA reads as TGTGCCAGCAGCCAGGCCGGGACAGGGGGCAATGGCTACACCTTC. Its translation: CASSQAGTGGNGYTF.

The genes are TRBV9 and TRBJ1-1, with 10 bases aligning to TRBD1. The germline gives CDR1 SGDLS, CDR2 YYNGEE. The CDR3 sequence is 16 residues long. V was clipped by 4 bases and J by 0 bases; unmatched bases: 6. The CDR3 DNA reads as TGTGCCAGCAGCCGGGGACAGGGGAGTTTGAACACTGAAGCTTTCTTT. It specifies CASSRGQGSLNTEAFF.

The V call is TRBV14, the J call TRBJ2-5; no firm D call. CDR1 is SGHDN and CDR2 is FVKESK in the germline V gene. The CDR3 covers 16 residues. V was trimmed by 2 bases and J by 4 bases, leaving 17 bases between them. In DNA form, the CDR3 reads TGTGCCAGCAGCCAATCGCTGGGTGTTCGCGGAGAGACCCAGTACTTC. This gives the protein CASSQSLGVRGETQYF.

The CDR3 DNA is TGTGCCTGGGCGACATCCCACTCCTACAATGAGCAGTTCTTC. It is translated as CAWATSHSYNEQFF. The chain carries TRBV30 and TRBJ2-1, with D uncertain. Germline values: CDR1 GTSNPN, CDR2 SVGIG (reference sequence). The CDR3 is made up of 14 amino acids. V dropped 5 bases and J dropped 0 bases, with 11 bases sitting between them.